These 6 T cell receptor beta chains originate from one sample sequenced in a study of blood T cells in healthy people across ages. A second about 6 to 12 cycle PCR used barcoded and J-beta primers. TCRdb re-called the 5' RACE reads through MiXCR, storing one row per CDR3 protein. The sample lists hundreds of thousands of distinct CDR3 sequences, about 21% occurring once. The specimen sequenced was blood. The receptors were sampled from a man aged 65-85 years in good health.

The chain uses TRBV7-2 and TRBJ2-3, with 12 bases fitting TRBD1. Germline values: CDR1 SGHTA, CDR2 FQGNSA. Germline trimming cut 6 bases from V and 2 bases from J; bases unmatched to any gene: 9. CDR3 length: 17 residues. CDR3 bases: TGTGCCAGCAGACAACCGGGACAGGGGGCGCCCACAGATACGCAGTATTTT. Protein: CASRQPGQGAPTDTQYF.

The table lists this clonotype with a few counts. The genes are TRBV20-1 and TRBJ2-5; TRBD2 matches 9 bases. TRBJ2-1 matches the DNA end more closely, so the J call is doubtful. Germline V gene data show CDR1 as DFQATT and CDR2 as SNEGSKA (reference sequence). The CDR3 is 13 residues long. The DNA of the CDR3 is TGCAGTTCCGGGACTAGCAGTTACAATGAGCAGTTCTTC. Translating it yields CSSGTSSYNEQFF.

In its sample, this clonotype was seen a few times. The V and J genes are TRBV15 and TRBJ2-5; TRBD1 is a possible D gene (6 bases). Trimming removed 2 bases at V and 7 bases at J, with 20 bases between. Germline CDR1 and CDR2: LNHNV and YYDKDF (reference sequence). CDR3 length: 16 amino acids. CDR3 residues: CATSRYPGTSSGTQYF. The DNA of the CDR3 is TGTGCCACCAGCAGATACCCCGGGACATCCTCCGGGACCCAGTACTTC.

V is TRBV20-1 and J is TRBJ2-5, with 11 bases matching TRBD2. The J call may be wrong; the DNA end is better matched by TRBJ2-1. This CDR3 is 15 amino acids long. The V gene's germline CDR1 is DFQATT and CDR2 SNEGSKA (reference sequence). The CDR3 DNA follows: TGCAGTGCTAGACCGACTAGCGGGACCCCCGGTGAGCAGTTCTTC. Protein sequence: CSARPTSGTPGEQFF.

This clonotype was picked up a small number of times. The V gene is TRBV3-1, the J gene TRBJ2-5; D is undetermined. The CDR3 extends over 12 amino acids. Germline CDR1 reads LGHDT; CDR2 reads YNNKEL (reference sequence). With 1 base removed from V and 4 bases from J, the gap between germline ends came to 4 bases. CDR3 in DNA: TGTGCCAGCAGCCAAGTGTTAGAGACCCAGTACTTC. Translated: CASSQVLETQYF.

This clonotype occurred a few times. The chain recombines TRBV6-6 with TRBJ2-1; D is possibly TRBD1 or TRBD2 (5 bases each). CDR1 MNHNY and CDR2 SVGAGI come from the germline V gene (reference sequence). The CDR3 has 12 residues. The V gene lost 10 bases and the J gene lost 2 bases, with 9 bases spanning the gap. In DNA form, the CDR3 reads TGTGCCACGAGGGACGCCTACAATGAGCAGTTCTTC. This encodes CATRDAYNEQFF.